A selection of T cell receptor beta chains follows, all from one sample in a study of memory CD4+ T cells and cytomegalovirus serostatus. Assay used: immunoSEQ multiplex PCR; TCRdb lists only in-frame clones, some missing. The sample shows approximately 45,000 clones, 70% to 80% of them seen only once. The sequencing input was memory CD4+ T cells from blood. The receptors were sampled from an adult in good health and CMV-seronegative. Both conserved end residues are part of each CDR3. D genes are given only for firm matches. The listing skips clone size in some rows; elsewhere it reads once, few, many or a size class.

few,TRBJ2-5,13,TRBV10-2,NA,TGCGCCAGCAGTGGGACCACCCAAGAGACCCAGTACTTC,CASSGTTQETQYF
few,TRBJ2-7,14,TRBV6-6,TRBD1,TGTGCCAGCAGTCCCGGGACAGCCTCCTACGAGCAGTACTTC,CASSPGTASYEQYF
NA,TRBJ2-7,15,TRBV10-3,TRBD2,TGTGCCATCAGTCGACTAGCGGGAGATTCTAACGAGCAGTACTTC,CAISRLAGDSNEQYF
NA,TRBJ1-1,13,TRBV29-1,NA,TGCAGCGTTTGGCGGTCCCAAATCACTGAAGCTTTCTTT,CSVWRSQITEAFF
NA,TRBJ2-1,18,TRBV7-2,TRBD2,TGTGCCAGCAGCCCCGGGACTAGCGGGAGGGTCCCCTACAATGAGCAGTTCTTC,CASSPGTSGRVPYNEQFF
NA,TRBJ1-6,12,TRBV7-9,NA,TGTGCCAGCAGCCAAGGGGATTCACCCCTCCACTTT,CASSQGDSPLHF
NA,TRBJ2-3,16,TRBV5-4,TRBD2,TGTGCCAGCAGCGTGAGAAGCGGGAGTGGCACAGATACGCAGTATTTT,CASSVRSGSGTDTQYF
NA,TRBJ2-1,11,TRBV6-6,NA,TGTGCCAGCAGTGCATCCGGTGAGCAGTTCTTC,CASSASGEQFF
NA,TRBJ1-4,14,TRBV19,NA,TGTGCCAGCAGATGGACCCCAACTAATGAAAAACTGTTTTTT,CASRWTPTNEKLFF
few,TRBJ1-1,11,TRBV7-9,NA,TGTGCCAGCAGCTCTTACACTGAAGCTTTCTTT,CASSSYTEAFF
NA,TRBJ2-1,15,TRBV19,TRBD2,TGTGCCAGTAGTATCTCAGCGGGAGGCGTAAATGAGCAGTTCTTC,CASSISAGGVNEQFF
NA,TRBJ1-2,14,TRBV5-6,TRBD1,TGTGCCAGCAGCTTTGGACAGGCTAACTATGGCTACACCTTC,CASSFGQANYGYTF
NA,TRBJ2-3,11,TRBV2,NA,TGTGCCAGCAGTGGACCCACTTCGCAGTATTTT,CASSGPTSQYF
once,TRBJ2-2,15,TRBV5-6,NA,TGTGCCAGCAGCTTGGGACAGTCGAACACCGGGGAGCTGTTTTTT,CASSLGQSNTGELFF
NA,TRBJ1-2,14,TRBV11-2,NA,TGTGCCAGCAGCCCCATCACAGGGTATAGCGGCTACACCTTC,CASSPITGYSGYTF
NA,TRBJ2-3,15,TRBV5-1,NA,TGCGCCAGCAGCTTTACTGGGGATCTCACAGATACGCAGTATTTT,CASSFTGDLTDTQYF
NA,TRBJ1-2,14,TRBV6-6,NA,TGTGCCAGCAGCTCCGGAACTGCTAACTATGGCTACACCTTC,CASSSGTANYGYTF
once,TRBJ2-3,14,TRBV5-1,NA,TGCGCCAGCAGCTTGGAAGGGATCCCAGATACGCAGTATTTT,CASSLEGIPDTQYF
NA,TRBJ2-7,12,TRBV2,NA,TGTGCCAGCAGTTTGGTCATTTACGAGCAGTACTTC,CASSLVIYEQYF
NA,TRBJ2-5,13,TRBV19,NA,TGTGCCAGTACGGGGGAAGCTGGAGAGACCCAGTACTTC,CASTGEAGETQYF
NA,TRBJ2-2,16,TRBV6-4,TRBD1,TGTGCCAGCTTGGGACAGGACAGGGCGAACACCGGGGAGCTGTTTTTT,CASLGQDRANTGELFF
NA,TRBJ2-5,13,TRBV5-1,TRBD2,TGCGCCAGCAGCTTAAGCGGGGGAGAGACCCAGTACTTC,CASSLSGGETQYF
NA,TRBJ2-1,19,TRBV13,TRBD2,TGTGCCAGCAGCTTACGCCTAGCGGGAGTTCTAGTGTCCTACAATGAGCAGTTCTTC,CASSLRLAGVLVSYNEQFF
NA,TRBJ1-1,15,TRBV29-1,NA,TGCAGCGGGCGGGGAGCCGGGGGCCTGAACACTGAAGCTTTCTTT,CSGRGAGGLNTEAFF
NA,TRBJ2-3,11,TRBV7-9,NA,TGTGCCAGCAGCTTCCAAGATACGCAGTATTTT,CASSFQDTQYF
NA,TRBJ2-3,16,TRBV5-1,TRBD2,TGCGCCAGCAGCCTCTCAGCGGGAGGGCCTGTTGATACGCAGTATTTT,CASSLSAGGPVDTQYF
NA,TRBJ2-1,14,TRBV18,NA,TGTGCCAGCTCACCCCCGGTTTCCTACAATGAGCAGTTCTTC,CASSPPVSYNEQFF
once,TRBJ2-7,14,TRBV5-6,NA,TGTGCCAGCAGCATTCCGGGACCGGGGGAGGAGCAGTACTTC,CASSIPGPGEEQYF
few,TRBJ2-3,15,TRBV4-3,TRBD2,TGCGCCAGCAGCCAAGTCCTAAGCGGGTGGGGGGGGCAGTATTTT,CASSQVLSGWGGQYF
NA,TRBJ2-1,14,TRBV7-7,TRBD2,TGTGCTAGCAGCTTAGCTAGCGGTAAGGGTGAGCAGTTCTTC,CASSLASGKGEQFF
NA,TRBJ2-2,15,TRBV5-4,NA,TGTGCCAGCAGAAGAGGGCGGGGAAACACCGGGGAGCTGTTTTTT,CASRRGRGNTGELFF
NA,TRBJ2-2,15,TRBV9,NA,TGTGCCAGCAGCGTGGATCGGGTGGGTGCCGGGGAGCTGTTTTTT,CASSVDRVGAGELFF
NA,TRBJ1-3,13,TRBV29-1,NA,TGCAGCGCCGATGCGGGGGCTGGAAACACCATATATTTT,CSADAGAGNTIYF